This T cell receptor beta chain appears in the sequencing data of a study of response to subunit inactivated influenza vaccine. TCRdb processed the RT-PCR reads anew with MiXCR; each CDR3 protein has one entry. The sample records about 610,000 distinct CDR3 sequences, 14% being singletons. The CDR3 extends over 15 amino acids. J lost 3 bases, V lost 2 bases, and 7 bases had no gene match. Germline V gene data show CDR1 as DFQATT and CDR2 as SNEGSKA (reference sequence). The sequence derives from a man aged 45-65 years who received an inactivated influenza vaccine. The V and J genes are TRBV20-1 and TRBJ1-1, with TRBD1 identical over 9 bases. This specimen was PBMCs from blood, taken about 13 days after vaccination. The CDR3 protein is CSARQPGQGHTEAFF. For the CDR3, the DNA is TGCAGTGCTAGACAACCGGGACAGGGTCACACTGAAGCTTTCTTT.